The 29 T cell receptor beta chains below come from one sample, sequenced in a study of CD8 T cells in ankylosing spondylitis. TCRdb reprocessed the 5' RACE reads via MiXCR and lists one record per CDR3 protein. The table lists under 400,000 distinct CDR3 sequences, 9.5% to 13% of them singletons. The specimen was blood, either unsorted or a sorted T cell fraction (not recorded which). The receptor source for this set is a female donor with ankylosing spondylitis or in good health (not recorded which).

In its sample, this clonotype was seen many times. CDR3 amino acids: CAISDGSVTQYF. Written as DNA, the CDR3 is TGTGCCATCAGTGACGGTAGCGTTACGCAGTATTTT. This chain uses TRBV10-3 with TRBJ2-3, with D possibly being TRBD2 (5 bases). Trimming removed 3 bases at V and 8 bases at J, with 9 bases between. Per the germline V gene, CDR1 is ENHRY and CDR2 is SYGVKD. The CDR3 extends over 12 amino acids.

Many counts were recorded for this clonotype. One junction end disagrees with the germline gene, perhaps due to a read error. This chain uses TRBV12-3 or TRBV12-4 with TRBJ1-2; 8 bases match TRBD1. The CDR3 has 11 amino acids. The CDR3 DNA sequence: TGTGCCATCTGGGACAGGAGGAATTTCGCCTTC. Amino acid sequence: CAIWDRRNFAF.

This clonotype was picked up many times. This sequence joins TRBV12-3 or TRBV12-4 and TRBJ2-7; no clear D gene. The CDR3 is 11 residues long. With 9 bases removed from V and 4 bases from J, the gap between germline ends came to 10 bases. CDR3 protein: CASRAGYEQYF. The CDR3 coding sequence is TGTGCCAGTCGTGCCGGTTACGAGCAGTACTTC.

This clonotype was seen many times. The rearrangement joins TRBV5-1 to TRBJ1-6; no firm D call. V lost 2 bases and J 2 bases, leaving 8 bases between the germline ends. The CDR3 is 15 amino acids. Germline CDR1 and CDR2: SGHRS and YFSETQ. CDR3 sequence: CASSFGGTYNSPLHF. As DNA, the CDR3 is TGCGCCAGCAGCTTCGGTGGCACCTATAATTCACCCCTCCACTTT.

This clonotype was detected many times. This chain connects TRBV20-1 to TRBJ2-7, with 9 nucleotides matching TRBD2. The V segment lost 2 bases and the J segment 3 bases; nucleotides outside the gene matches: 8. CDR3 size: 15 residues. The V gene's germline CDR1 is DFQATT and CDR2 SNEGSKA (reference sequence). CDR3 amino acids: CSARSPSGERYEQYF. CDR3 sequence (DNA): TGCAGTGCTAGAAGTCCTAGCGGGGAACGCTACGAGCAGTACTTC.

This clonotype occurred a few times. The chain joins TRBV2 to TRBJ2-7; no clear D gene. The CDR3 has 12 amino acids. Germline V gene lookup returns CDR1 SNHLY and CDR2 FYNNEI. Trimming took off 10 bases at V and 1 base at J, with 11 bases between the two ends. The CDR3 DNA sequence: TGTGCCACCTCCATGACATCCTACGAGCAGTACTTC. It encodes CATSMTSYEQYF.

This chain connects TRBV28 to TRBJ1-5; TRBD1 agrees at 7 bases. The CDR3 totals 16 residues. The trim removed 5 bases at V and 7 bases at J, leaving 14 bases unmatched. The germline V gene has CDR1 MDHEN and CDR2 SYDVKM. As DNA, the CDR3 is TGTGCCAGCAGTCCGCCCAGGGGCAGGGGGTACCAGCCCCAGCATTTT. Its translation is CASSPPRGRGYQPQHF.

This clonotype was observed at least ten times. The V and J genes are TRBV2 and TRBJ1-5; 8 bases are a match to TRBD1. Per the germline V gene, CDR1 is SNHLY and CDR2 is FYNNEI. The CDR3 runs to 13 residues. The ends lost 7 bases at V and 4 bases at J; junction bases unmatched: 3. The CDR3 region has the DNA TGTGCCAGCAACAGGGGGATGAATCAGCCCCAGCATTTT. Translating gives CASNRGMNQPQHF.

This clonotype has at least ten counts. V usage is TRBV20-1 and J usage is TRBJ2-4, with D tentatively TRBD2 (6 bases). Germline V gives CDR1 DFQATT, CDR2 SNEGSKA (reference sequence). V lost 3 bases to trimming and J lost 9 bases, with 12 bases between them. The CDR3 is 12 amino acids. The CDR3 here is CSASILGGIQYF. DNA for the CDR3: TGCAGTGCTAGTATCTTGGGAGGCATTCAGTACTTC.

Many counts were recorded for this clonotype. The gene calls are TRBV20-1 and TRBJ1-2; a weak D match, TRBD1 (5 bases). Germline V gene lookup returns CDR1 DFQATT and CDR2 SNEGSKA (reference sequence). The V end lost 4 bases, the J end lost 7 bases, and 28 bases lay between the germline ends. The CDR3 contains 17 residues. CDR3 bases: TGCAGTGCTATGCCTCCGAGGGGTGCCGGCGTGGGAGGTGGCTACACCTTC. It encodes CSAMPPRGAGVGGGYTF.

This clonotype occurred many times. V gene TRBV5-1 combines with J gene TRBJ2-3; 7 positions agree with TRBD1. The CDR3 is 16 residues long. J was trimmed by 6 bases and V by 2 bases; bases with no gene match: 12. From germline, CDR1 is SGHRS and CDR2 YFSETQ. The CDR3 region is CASSFWDRSLSDTQYF. The CDR3 DNA reads TGCGCCAGCAGCTTTTGGGACAGATCCCTTAGTGATACGCAGTATTTT.

This clonotype was seen at least ten times. The V gene is TRBV2, the J gene TRBJ1-5; weak D call: TRBD1 (6 bases). There are 13 residues in the CDR3. Trimming took off 8 bases at V and 4 bases at J, with 12 bases between the two ends. CDR1 SNHLY and CDR2 FYNNEI come from the germline V gene. Here the CDR3 DNA reads TGTGCCAGCGGACAGACGGGAAATCAGCCCCAGCATTTT. Protein product: CASGQTGNQPQHF.

A note on this clonotype: At one end, the junction sequence differs from germline, possibly due to a read error. The chain joins TRBV28 to TRBJ1-5, with D perhaps matching TRBD1 (6 bases). This CDR3 is 15 amino acids long. From germline, CDR1 is MDHEN and CDR2 SYDVKM. CDR3 coding DNA: TGTACCAGCAGTGACTCGGGGGGCGCGAATCAGCCCCAGCATTTT. Amino acids: CTSSDSGGANQPQHF.

This clonotype came up a few times. The V and J genes are TRBV28 and TRBJ2-2, with 10 bases fitting TRBD2. V dropped 5 bases and J dropped 4; count of bases not matched to a gene: 7. Germline CDR1 MDHEN, CDR2 SYDVKM. The CDR3 spans 16 residues. CDR3 nucleotides: TGTGCCAGCAGTCCCCCGGGACTAGCGACCACCGGGGAGCTGTTTTTT. This encodes CASSPPGLATTGELFF.

Details on this clonotype: Possible read error: a much larger clone is one base away. The chain joins TRBV27 to TRBJ1-1, with D possibly matching TRBD1 (5 bases). The CDR3 contains 12 residues. In germline, CDR1 is MNHEY, CDR2 SMNVEV (reference sequence). CDR3 coding DNA: TGTGTCAGCAAGGGGTACGGAGGGGAAGCTTTCTTT. As protein: CVSKGYGGEAFF.

This clonotype has just a few counts. The chain has TRBV20-1 and TRBJ2-3; 9 bases map to TRBD1. CDR3 length: 16 amino acids. CDR1 and CDR2 from the germline V gene are DFQATT and SNEGSKA (reference sequence). With 4 bases clipped from V and 5 bases from J, the junction kept 13 bases outside the gene matches. The CDR3 sequence: CSATLRGGQGQDTQYF. CDR3 DNA: TGCAGTGCTACCCTCAGAGGGGGACAGGGCCAAGATACGCAGTATTTT.

As concerns this clonotype: One end of the junction does not line up with germline, which may come from a read error. This rearrangement joins TRBV27 to TRBJ1-2, with 8 bases that match TRBD1. CDR3 length: 13 amino acids. Germline V CDR1 and CDR2: MNHEY, SMNVEV (reference sequence). DNA of the CDR3: TGTGCCAGCAGGGACAGGGCCATTTATGGCGACACCTTC. Protein product: CASRDRAIYGDTF.

The chain joins TRBV7-2 to TRBJ2-1; D is unclear. Germline CDR1 reads SGHTA; CDR2 reads FQGNSA. Deletions cut 8 bases from V and 6 bases from J, with 14 bases between. This CDR3 has 13 residues. The CDR3 nucleotides are TGTGCCAGCGGCTCGTACGGTCCCAATGAGCAGTTCTTC. Translation gives CASGSYGPNEQFF. The variable domain in full, with the rest retrieved from reference TRBV7-2 and TRBJ2-1, is GAGVSQSPSNKVTEKGKDVELRCDPISGHTALYWYRQSLGQGLEFLIYFQGNSAPDKSGLPSDRFSAERTGGSVSTLTIQRTQQEDSAVYLCASGSYGPNEQFFGPGTRLTVL.

V and J are TRBV12-3 or TRBV12-4 and TRBJ2-6; no firm D call. The CDR3 totals 17 residues. The ends were cut back, 2 bases at V and 0 bases at J, with 11 bases in the middle. CDR3 DNA: TGTGCCAGCAGTTTAACCGCCGCAGACTCTGGGGCCAACGTCCTGACTTTC. The encoded protein is CASSLTAADSGANVLTF.

This clonotype was observed a single time. It may be a read error: a sequence one base away is much more abundant. The V call is TRBV12-3 or TRBV12-4, the J call TRBJ1-4; D not certain. The CDR3 has 13 amino acids. Trimming took 5 bases from V and 7 from J, leaving 11 bases between them. CDR3 bases: TGTGCCAGCAGTCTTAGCGACCGTGAAAAACTGTTTTTT. It codes for CASSLSDREKLFF.

V and J are TRBV18 and TRBJ1-4; D not resolved. The CDR3 contains 13 residues. V dropped 4 bases and J dropped 3 bases, with 6 bases sitting between them. Per germline, CDR1 KGHSH and CDR2 LQKENI. The CDR3 sequence: CASSQGPNEKLFF. The CDR3 coding sequence is TGTGCCAGCTCACAAGGGCCTAATGAAAAACTGTTTTTT.

There are many counts of this clonotype. The chain is built from TRBV7-8 and TRBJ1-2; 8 nucleotides line up with TRBD1. The CDR3 has 15 amino acids. With 1 base clipped from V and 2 bases from J, the junction kept 3 bases outside the gene matches. Germline V gives CDR1 SGHVS, CDR2 FQNEAQ. CDR3 loop: CASSLGRQGNYGYTF. For the CDR3, the DNA is TGTGCCAGCAGCTTAGGCCGACAGGGGAACTATGGCTACACCTTC.

This clonotype was recorded at least ten times. CDR3 loop: CASSLYSVGLAGGTQYF. In nucleotides, the CDR3 is TGTGCCAGCAGTTTATATTCGGTGGGACTAGCGGGGGGAACGCAGTATTTT. This chain links TRBV28 with TRBJ2-3; TRBD2 aligns across 15 bases. The CDR3 sequence is 17 residues long. The trim removed 1 base at V and 9 bases at J, leaving 8 bases unmatched. CDR1 MDHEN and CDR2 SYDVKM come from the germline V gene.

The sample holds a few counts of this clonotype. This rearrangement joins TRBV29-1 to TRBJ2-3; 9 bases map to TRBD2. The germline CDR1 and CDR2 sequences are SQVTM and ANQGSEA. Germline trimming cut 7 bases from V and 6 bases from J; bases unmatched to any gene: 8. There are 13 residues in the CDR3. The CDR3 DNA reads TGCAGCGCGCGCGGGGGGGCCATCGATACGCAGTATTTT. This gives the protein CSARGGAIDTQYF.

This clonotype was seen many times. The rearrangement links TRBV20-1 to TRBJ2-2, with D hard to call. The CDR3 is made up of 13 amino acids. Trimming removed 3 bases from V and 1 base from J, with 6 bases in between. CDR1 is DFQATT and CDR2 is SNEGSKA in the germline V gene (reference sequence). The CDR3 is CSASWVNTGELFF. DNA for the CDR3: TGCAGTGCTAGTTGGGTGAACACCGGGGAGCTGTTTTTT.

This clonotype was detected ten times or more. The chain joins TRBV12-3 or TRBV12-4 to TRBJ2-4; 9 positions agree with TRBD2. CDR3 length: 20 amino acids. V shed 0 bases, J shed 2 bases, and the junction held 14 bases outside the gene matches. In nucleotides, the CDR3 is TGTGCCAGCAGTTTAGCGCTGGGCGGGGGGGGCCCTGGAACCAAAAACATTCAGTACTTC. Protein product: CASSLALGGGGPGTKNIQYF.

This clonotype was counted ten times or more. The chain uses TRBV5-6 and TRBJ2-7; D call uncertain. The CDR3 sequence is 13 residues long. V dropped 1 base and J dropped 4 bases, with 9 bases sitting between them. Germline V gives CDR1 SGHDT, CDR2 YYEEEE. The DNA for the CDR3 is TGTGCCAGCAGCTTGATGGGCAGTTACGAGCAGTACTTC. It encodes CASSLMGSYEQYF.

This clonotype was picked up one time. The chain recombines TRBV3-1 with TRBJ1-1; perhaps TRBD1 as D (6 bases). From germline, CDR1 is LGHDT and CDR2 YNNKEL (reference sequence). Trimming removed 11 bases from V and 0 bases from J, with 31 bases in between. CDR3 size: 19 residues. CDR3 region: CAFSTRGGQVFSMNTEAFF. The CDR3 DNA reads TGTGCCTTCAGTACCCGAGGGGGGCAGGTTTTTTCCATGAACACTGAAGCTTTCTTT.

Concerning this clonotype itself: This clone may be a read error of a much larger clone one base away. The V call is TRBV20-1, the J call TRBJ2-7, with a possible D match to TRBD1 (6 bases). The CDR3 spans 16 residues. The V gene's germline CDR1 is DFQATT and CDR2 SNEGSKA (reference sequence). With 5 bases removed from V and 0 bases from J, the gap between germline ends came to 20 bases. CDR3 DNA: TGCAGTGCTGCACCTCAGGGGCGCGTCCCCTCCTACGAGCAGTACTTC. It translates to CSAAPQGRVPSYEQYF.